This TCR beta chain was identified during a study of CD8 T cells in ankylosing spondylitis. CDR1 is SNHLY and CDR2 is FYNNEI in the germline V gene. This CDR3 region has 17 residues. Trimming removed 3 bases from V and 2 bases from J, with 19 bases in between. MiXCR was run by TCRdb on the 5' RACE reads, yielding one entry per CDR3 protein. There are fewer than 150,000 distinct CDR3 sequences in the sample; about 7% occur only once, and roughly an eighth lies in the top ten. The TCR was taken from a female donor with ankylosing spondylitis or in good health (not recorded which). Sequenced input: blood, either unsorted or a sorted T cell fraction (not recorded which). V is TRBV2 and J is TRBJ1-1; D gene uncertain. The CDR3 here is CASSEWLPAEGNTEAFF. The CDR3 DNA follows: TGTGCCAGCAGTGAGTGGTTGCCGGCCGAGGGAAACACTGAAGCTTTCTTT.